This TCR beta chain was captured by sequencing in a study of blood T cell repertoires in COVID-19. Study context: Whether acute or convalescent, the COVID-19 samples came from the United States, Italy and Spain.

The repertoire was sequenced with immunoSEQ multiplex PCR; TCRdb's copy has only in-frame clones and lacks some. The sample shows around 230,000 clones, about 81% of them seen only once. Ages ranged from roughly 18 to 95 years, with residence in approximately 23 US areas. Cohort placement rested on clinical history that participants reported themselves. Cohort 3 donors counted as recovered after two negative PCRs, clearance, or resolved symptoms. The V gene lost 5 bases and the J gene lost 3 bases, with 11 bases spanning the gap. Germline V gene data show CDR1 as MNHEY and CDR2 as SMNVEV (reference sequence). The CDR3 loop spans 13 amino acids.

V usage is TRBV27 and J usage is TRBJ2-7; D is possibly TRBD2 (5 bases). Sequenced: PBMCs or T cells enriched from blood (not recorded which). This TCR derives from a man aged 35-49 years who had recovered from COVID-19. The CDR3 reads CASSLASYYEQYF. CDR3 nucleotides: TGTGCCAGCAGTCTAGCTTCTTACTACGAGCAGTACTTC.